These T cell receptor beta chains were read from a single sample in a study of T-cell memory formation after mild COVID-19. From the 5' RACE reads, TCRdb called clonotypes with MiXCR, one entry per CDR3 protein. The sample consists of 150,000 to 200,000 distinct CDR3 sequences, roughly 15% of them appearing once. The sequenced material came from PBMCs or a T cell subset sorted from them (not recorded which). Source of these receptors: an adult woman who had mild COVID-19 (a few samples of this study predate the infection). Cell type and time point are not known. The CDR3 runs from the conserved cysteine through the conserved F or W. Fields, in order: V gene, clone size, J gene, D gene, CDR3 DNA, CDR3 protein. D genes are given only for firm matches. Size is omitted from some rows. Given values are once, few, many or a class for expanded clones.

v_call: TRBV11-2
clone_size: NA
j_call: TRBJ2-5
d_call: NA
cdr3_nt: TGTGCCAGCAGCTTAGAGGCGTCAGGGATCGGGACCAAGTACTTC
cdr3_aa: CASSLEASGIGTKYF

v_call: TRBV20-1
clone_size: NA
j_call: TRBJ2-7
d_call: NA
cdr3_nt: TGCAGTGCTAGTCGTCCGGGACCCATCACCTACGAGCAGTACTTC
cdr3_aa: CSASRPGPITYEQYF

v_call: TRBV28
clone_size: few
j_call: TRBJ2-7
d_call: NA
cdr3_nt: TGTGCCAGCAGTCCAATGCCCAAGCCCTACGAGCAGTACTTC
cdr3_aa: CASSPMPKPYEQYF

v_call: TRBV9
clone_size: NA
j_call: TRBJ2-7
d_call: NA
cdr3_nt: TGTGCCAGCAGCGTAATCCCATCCACCTACGAGCAGTACTTC
cdr3_aa: CASSVIPSTYEQYF

v_call: TRBV5-1
clone_size: few
j_call: TRBJ2-7
d_call: NA
cdr3_nt: TGCGCCAGCACCGGGGTCTCCTACGAGCAGTACTTC
cdr3_aa: CASTGVSYEQYF

v_call: TRBV7-7
clone_size: NA
j_call: TRBJ2-5
d_call: TRBD1
cdr3_nt: TGTGCTAGCAGCTTAAACCGATTCGTGAGGGGGCAGACCCAGTACTTC
cdr3_aa: CASSLNRFVRGQTQYF

v_call: TRBV20-1
clone_size: NA
j_call: TRBJ2-1
d_call: TRBD2
cdr3_nt: TGCAGTGCTAGAGATCCTTGGAGCGGGGGGCTCCGGGTTGATGAGCAGTTCTTC
cdr3_aa: CSARDPWSGGLRVDEQFF

v_call: TRBV5-1
clone_size: NA
j_call: TRBJ2-7
d_call: NA
cdr3_nt: TGCGCCAGCAGCCCAACGAATCAAGGTTACGAGCAGTACTTC
cdr3_aa: CASSPTNQGYEQYF

v_call: TRBV6-5
clone_size: NA
j_call: TRBJ2-3
d_call: NA
cdr3_nt: TGTGCCAGCAGTTACTCGGAAACAGATAGCACAGATACGCAGTATTTT
cdr3_aa: CASSYSETDSTDTQYF

v_call: TRBV14
clone_size: few
j_call: TRBJ1-2
d_call: NA
cdr3_nt: TGTGCCAGCAGCCGCATCAATGTTGGTCGCTACACCTTC
cdr3_aa: CASSRINVGRYTF

v_call: TRBV2
clone_size: once
j_call: TRBJ2-7
d_call: TRBD1
cdr3_nt: TGTGCCAGCAGTGCGGGCAGGGGGACCTACGAGCAGTACTTC
cdr3_aa: CASSAGRGTYEQYF

v_call: TRBV13
clone_size: few
j_call: TRBJ1-5
d_call: NA
cdr3_nt: TGTGCCAGCAGCTTGAGCAGGGTCGGGCAGCCCCAGCATTTT
cdr3_aa: CASSLSRVGQPQHF

v_call: TRBV20-1
clone_size: few
j_call: TRBJ1-2
d_call: NA
cdr3_nt: TGCAGTGCTGGGGCGGGCGGGAAGAACTATGGCTACACCTTC
cdr3_aa: CSAGAGGKNYGYTF

v_call: TRBV5-4
clone_size: few
j_call: TRBJ2-3
d_call: NA
cdr3_nt: TGTGCCAGCAGCTTGGCCAGGAGCACAGATACGCAGTATTTT
cdr3_aa: CASSLARSTDTQYF

v_call: TRBV7-2
clone_size: NA
j_call: TRBJ2-3
d_call: TRBD1
cdr3_nt: TGTGCCAGCAAAGGGGACAGGGGGCCAGATACGCAGTATTTT
cdr3_aa: CASKGDRGPDTQYF

v_call: TRBV6-2/TRBV6-3
clone_size: once
j_call: TRBJ2-3
d_call: NA
cdr3_nt: TGTGCCAGCAGTTACCGAAAACCCGCCTCGGGGAGAAGGACAGATACGCAGTATTTT
cdr3_aa: CASSYRKPASGRRTDTQYF

v_call: TRBV12-3/TRBV12-4
clone_size: few
j_call: TRBJ2-2
d_call: TRBD1
cdr3_nt: TGTGCCAGCAGTTCCCCCGGGACAGAGAACACCGGGGAGCTGTTTTTT
cdr3_aa: CASSSPGTENTGELFF

v_call: TRBV12-3/TRBV12-4
clone_size: few
j_call: TRBJ1-5
d_call: NA
cdr3_nt: TGTGCCAGCAGTTTTACGGGGGATCAGCCCCAGCATTTT
cdr3_aa: CASSFTGDQPQHF

v_call: TRBV7-8
clone_size: few
j_call: TRBJ2-7
d_call: NA
cdr3_nt: TGTGCCAGCAGCTTGCAGAGGGTGGGCTACGAGCAGTACTTC
cdr3_aa: CASSLQRVGYEQYF

v_call: TRBV25-1
clone_size: NA
j_call: TRBJ1-1
d_call: NA
cdr3_nt: TGTGCCAGCAGCTACGGGTCCTCCGAAGCTTTCTTT
cdr3_aa: CASSYGSSEAFF

v_call: TRBV7-7
clone_size: NA
j_call: TRBJ2-5
d_call: NA
cdr3_nt: TGTGCCAGCAGCTTTCGTTCGATCAGAGAGACCCAGTACTTC
cdr3_aa: CASSFRSIRETQYF

v_call: TRBV10-3
clone_size: many
j_call: TRBJ2-7
d_call: NA
cdr3_nt: TGTGCCATCACCGAAGGCCAGCAATCGGGCTCCTACGAGCAGTACTTC
cdr3_aa: CAITEGQQSGSYEQYF

v_call: TRBV24-1
clone_size: NA
j_call: TRBJ2-3
d_call: NA
cdr3_nt: TGTGCCACCAGACAGGGAAGGAGCCCAGATACGCAGTATTTT
cdr3_aa: CATRQGRSPDTQYF

v_call: TRBV2
clone_size: NA
j_call: TRBJ1-2
d_call: NA
cdr3_nt: TGTGCCAGCAGTGTCGACCGGGCTGGCTACACCTTC
cdr3_aa: CASSVDRAGYTF

v_call: TRBV7-2
clone_size: many
j_call: TRBJ2-5
d_call: NA
cdr3_nt: TGTGCCAGCAGCCGGACAGCCCAAGAGACCCAGTACTTC
cdr3_aa: CASSRTAQETQYF

v_call: TRBV20-1
clone_size: few
j_call: TRBJ1-2
d_call: NA
cdr3_nt: TGCAGTGCTAGAGAGGACAGTCGTAACTATGGCTACACCTTC
cdr3_aa: CSAREDSRNYGYTF

v_call: TRBV5-1
clone_size: NA
j_call: TRBJ2-7
d_call: NA
cdr3_nt: TGCGCCAGCAGCCCGGGGCCAGGCCTCTACGAGCAGTACTTC
cdr3_aa: CASSPGPGLYEQYF

v_call: TRBV12-3/TRBV12-4
clone_size: few
j_call: TRBJ2-1
d_call: NA
cdr3_nt: TGTGCCAGCACCCCGGAGCAGGGACTGTACAATGAGCAGTTCTTC
cdr3_aa: CASTPEQGLYNEQFF

v_call: TRBV3-1
clone_size: few
j_call: TRBJ2-1
d_call: TRBD2
cdr3_nt: TGTGCCAGCAGCCCTCCCTTCACTAGCGGGAGGGCGAGGGAGCAGTTCTTC
cdr3_aa: CASSPPFTSGRAREQFF

v_call: TRBV10-3
clone_size: NA
j_call: TRBJ1-1
d_call: TRBD1
cdr3_nt: TGTGCCATCAGAGAGGGGGGGACAGTTCTATCCGACACTGAAGCTTTCTTT
cdr3_aa: CAIREGGTVLSDTEAFF

v_call: TRBV6-5
clone_size: NA
j_call: TRBJ2-5
d_call: NA
cdr3_nt: TGTGCCAGCAGAATGGGGACCCTTGGAGAGACCCAGTACTTC
cdr3_aa: CASRMGTLGETQYF

v_call: TRBV24-1
clone_size: few
j_call: TRBJ2-3
d_call: TRBD2
cdr3_nt: TGTGCCACCAGTGACGACCGACTAGCGGGACCCACAGATACGCAGTATTTT
cdr3_aa: CATSDDRLAGPTDTQYF

v_call: TRBV7-6
clone_size: few
j_call: TRBJ1-1
d_call: NA
cdr3_nt: TGTGCCAGCAGCGACCCGGGGGCTGAAGCTTTCTTT
cdr3_aa: CASSDPGAEAFF

v_call: TRBV7-9
clone_size: NA
j_call: TRBJ2-7
d_call: TRBD1
cdr3_nt: TGTTCCAGCAGCAAGGGACAGGGAATTTACGAGCAGTACTTC
cdr3_aa: CSSSKGQGIYEQYF

v_call: TRBV6-5
clone_size: NA
j_call: TRBJ1-2
d_call: NA
cdr3_nt: TGTGCCAGCAGTTTTAGACCCTTGGGGGGCTATGGCTACACCTTC
cdr3_aa: CASSFRPLGGYGYTF

v_call: TRBV6-5
clone_size: few
j_call: TRBJ2-1
d_call: TRBD1
cdr3_nt: TGTGCCAGCAGCACGACCGGGACAGGGGGCTATAATGAGCAGTTCTTC
cdr3_aa: CASSTTGTGGYNEQFF

v_call: TRBV29-1
clone_size: few
j_call: TRBJ2-7
d_call: NA
cdr3_nt: TGCAGCGTTGGTGTTGATAACTCCTACGAGCAGTACTTC
cdr3_aa: CSVGVDNSYEQYF

v_call: TRBV12-3/TRBV12-4
clone_size: few
j_call: TRBJ2-7
d_call: NA
cdr3_nt: TGTGCCAGCAGTCCCGTCAGCTACGAGCAGTACTTC
cdr3_aa: CASSPVSYEQYF

v_call: TRBV5-1
clone_size: few
j_call: TRBJ1-6
d_call: NA
cdr3_nt: TGCGCCAGCAGCTTGGAACACCAAGGTGGTTCACCCCTCCACTTT
cdr3_aa: CASSLEHQGGSPLHF

v_call: TRBV6-2/TRBV6-3
clone_size: NA
j_call: TRBJ2-4
d_call: NA
cdr3_nt: TGTGCCAGCAGTTACTCGCTGGGTGGAGACATTCAGTACTTC
cdr3_aa: CASSYSLGGDIQYF

v_call: TRBV25-1
clone_size: NA
j_call: TRBJ2-4
d_call: NA
cdr3_nt: TGTGCCAGCAGTGAATCCCCCGGGGGGCCTGCCAAAAACATTCAGTACTTC
cdr3_aa: CASSESPGGPAKNIQYF

v_call: TRBV27
clone_size: few
j_call: TRBJ2-7
d_call: TRBD1
cdr3_nt: TGTGCCAGCATGTCGCCTAATGTAAATCCCGGGACAGGGTCCTACGAGCAGTACTTC
cdr3_aa: CASMSPNVNPGTGSYEQYF

v_call: TRBV2
clone_size: few
j_call: TRBJ2-7
d_call: NA
cdr3_nt: TGTGCCAGCAGTTTGGCGATCCAAACCTACGAGCAGTACTTC
cdr3_aa: CASSLAIQTYEQYF

v_call: TRBV6-1
clone_size: NA
j_call: TRBJ2-5
d_call: TRBD2
cdr3_nt: TGTGCCAGCAGGGAGCGGCCTAGCGGGAGCGGGGTCCAAGAGACCCAGTACTTC
cdr3_aa: CASRERPSGSGVQETQYF

v_call: TRBV7-9
clone_size: once
j_call: TRBJ1-4
d_call: TRBD1
cdr3_nt: TGTGCCAGCAGATCCGGGACAGGGGACGCCCAGTTTGAAAAACTGTTTTTT
cdr3_aa: CASRSGTGDAQFEKLFF

v_call: TRBV6-5
clone_size: NA
j_call: TRBJ1-5
d_call: TRBD1
cdr3_nt: TGTGCCAGCAGGGCCGACAGGGGAAAGGGTCAGCCCCAGCATTTT
cdr3_aa: CASRADRGKGQPQHF

v_call: TRBV19
clone_size: few
j_call: TRBJ2-3
d_call: NA
cdr3_nt: TGTGCCAGTAGTAAGACAGCAACTGGCACAGATACGCAGTATTTT
cdr3_aa: CASSKTATGTDTQYF

v_call: TRBV5-5
clone_size: many
j_call: TRBJ2-3
d_call: NA
cdr3_nt: TGTGCCAGCAGCTTGGGGCTAGACAGCACAGATACGCAGTATTTT
cdr3_aa: CASSLGLDSTDTQYF

v_call: TRBV29-1
clone_size: many
j_call: TRBJ2-7
d_call: TRBD1
cdr3_nt: TGCAGCGTTGAGCTCCGATCCGGGACAGGGTACGAGCAGTACTTC
cdr3_aa: CSVELRSGTGYEQYF

v_call: TRBV27
clone_size: NA
j_call: TRBJ2-7
d_call: NA
cdr3_nt: TGTGCCAGCAGTTGGAGGAGCTCCTACGAGCAGTACTTC
cdr3_aa: CASSWRSSYEQYF

v_call: TRBV20-1
clone_size: NA
j_call: TRBJ1-1
d_call: NA
cdr3_nt: TGCAGTGCCATGACAGGGAACACTGAAGCTTTCTTT
cdr3_aa: CSAMTGNTEAFF

v_call: TRBV29-1
clone_size: few
j_call: TRBJ2-1
d_call: TRBD2
cdr3_nt: TGCAGTGGGTGGCGGGGGGTCAATGAGCAGTTCTTC
cdr3_aa: CSGWRGVNEQFF

v_call: TRBV29-1
clone_size: few
j_call: TRBJ2-3
d_call: NA
cdr3_nt: TGCAGCGTTTCGCAGGGCTCAGATACGCAGTATTTT
cdr3_aa: CSVSQGSDTQYF